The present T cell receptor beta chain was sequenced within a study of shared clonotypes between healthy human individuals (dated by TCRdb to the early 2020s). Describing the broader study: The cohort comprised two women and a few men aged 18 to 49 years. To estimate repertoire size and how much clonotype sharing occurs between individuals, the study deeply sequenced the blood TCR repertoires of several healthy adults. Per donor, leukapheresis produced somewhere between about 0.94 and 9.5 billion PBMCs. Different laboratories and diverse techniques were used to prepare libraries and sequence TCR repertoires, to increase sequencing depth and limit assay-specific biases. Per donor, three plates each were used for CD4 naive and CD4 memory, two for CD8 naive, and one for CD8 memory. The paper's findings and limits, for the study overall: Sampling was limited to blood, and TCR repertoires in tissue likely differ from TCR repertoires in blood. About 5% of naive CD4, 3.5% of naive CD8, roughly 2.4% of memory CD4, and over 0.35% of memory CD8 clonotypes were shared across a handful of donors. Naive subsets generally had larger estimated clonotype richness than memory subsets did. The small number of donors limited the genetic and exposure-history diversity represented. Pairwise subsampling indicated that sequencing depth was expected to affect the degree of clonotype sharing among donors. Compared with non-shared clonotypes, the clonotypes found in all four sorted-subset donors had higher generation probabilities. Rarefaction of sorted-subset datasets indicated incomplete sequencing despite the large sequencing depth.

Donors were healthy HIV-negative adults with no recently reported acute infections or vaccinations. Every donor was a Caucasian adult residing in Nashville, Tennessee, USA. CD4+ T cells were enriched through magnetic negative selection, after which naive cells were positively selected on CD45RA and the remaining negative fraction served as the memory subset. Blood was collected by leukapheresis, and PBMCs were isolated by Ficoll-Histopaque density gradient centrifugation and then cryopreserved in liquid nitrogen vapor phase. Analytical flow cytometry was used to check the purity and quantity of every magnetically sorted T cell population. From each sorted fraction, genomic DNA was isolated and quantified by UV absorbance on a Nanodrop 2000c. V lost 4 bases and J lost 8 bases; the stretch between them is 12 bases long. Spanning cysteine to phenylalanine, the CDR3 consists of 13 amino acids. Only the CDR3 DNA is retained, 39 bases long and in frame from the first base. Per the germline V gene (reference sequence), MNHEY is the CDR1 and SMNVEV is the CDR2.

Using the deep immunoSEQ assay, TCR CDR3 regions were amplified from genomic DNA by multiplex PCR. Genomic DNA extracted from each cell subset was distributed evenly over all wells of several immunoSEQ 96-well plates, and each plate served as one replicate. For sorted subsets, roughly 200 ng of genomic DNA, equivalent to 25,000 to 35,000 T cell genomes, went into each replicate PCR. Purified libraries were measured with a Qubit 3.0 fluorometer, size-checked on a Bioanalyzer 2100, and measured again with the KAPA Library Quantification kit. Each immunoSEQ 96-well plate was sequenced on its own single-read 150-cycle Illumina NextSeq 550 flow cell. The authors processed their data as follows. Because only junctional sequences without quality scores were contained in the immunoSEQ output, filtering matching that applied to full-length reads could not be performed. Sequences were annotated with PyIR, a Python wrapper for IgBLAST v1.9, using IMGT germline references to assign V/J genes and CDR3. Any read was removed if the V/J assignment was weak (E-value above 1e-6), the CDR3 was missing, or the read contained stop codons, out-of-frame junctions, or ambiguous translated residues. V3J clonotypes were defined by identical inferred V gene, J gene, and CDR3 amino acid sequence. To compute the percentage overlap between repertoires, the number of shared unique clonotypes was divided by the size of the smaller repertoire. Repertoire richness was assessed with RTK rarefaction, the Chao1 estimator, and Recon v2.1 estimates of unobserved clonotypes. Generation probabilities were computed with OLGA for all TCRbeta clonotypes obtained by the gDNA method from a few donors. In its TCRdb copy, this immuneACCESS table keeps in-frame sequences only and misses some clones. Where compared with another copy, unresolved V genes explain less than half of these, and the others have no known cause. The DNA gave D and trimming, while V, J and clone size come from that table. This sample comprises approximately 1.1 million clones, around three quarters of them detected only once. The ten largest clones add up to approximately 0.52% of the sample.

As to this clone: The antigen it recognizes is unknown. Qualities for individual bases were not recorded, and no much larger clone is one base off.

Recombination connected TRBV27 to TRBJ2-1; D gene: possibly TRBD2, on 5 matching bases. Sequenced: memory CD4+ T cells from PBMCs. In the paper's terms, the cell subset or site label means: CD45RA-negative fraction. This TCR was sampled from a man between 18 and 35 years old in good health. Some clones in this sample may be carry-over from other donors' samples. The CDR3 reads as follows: CASSWRTRDEQFF. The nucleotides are TGTGCCAGCAGTTGGAGGACTCGGGATGAGCAGTTCTTC.